A selection of T cell receptor beta chains follows, all from one sample in a study of shared clonotypes between healthy human individuals. TCRdb keeps only in-frame clones here, not all; method: immunoSEQ multiplex PCR. The data contain over 2 million clones, about 95% of them seen just once; the ten biggest clones take up around 1.1%. The sample taken for sequencing was naive CD8+ T cells sorted from blood. The receptor set was obtained from a man younger than 35 in good health. CDR3s include the opening cysteine and the closing phenylalanine or tryptophan. Each record gives: CDR3 protein, CDR3 DNA, D gene, J gene, V gene, clone size, CDR3 length. D genes are given only for firm matches. Where a row states a size, it is once, few, many or the class of an expanded clone; other rows omit it.

CASSARQGPDLSGANVLTF | TGTGCCAGCAGCGCAAGACAGGGCCCTGACCTCTCTGGGGCCAACGTCCTGACTTTC | TRBD1 | TRBJ2-6 | TRBV9 | - | 19
CASSLLGGSYNEQFF | TGCGCCAGCAGCTTGCTCGGGGGTTCCTACAATGAGCAGTTCTTC | - | TRBJ2-1 | TRBV5-1 | - | 15
CASSDGTYNEKLFF | TGCGCCAGCAGTGACGGTACCTATAATGAAAAACTGTTTTTT | - | TRBJ1-4 | TRBV10-1 | - | 14
CASLRTGSYNEQFF | TGTGCCAGTCTTAGGACAGGGAGTTACAATGAGCAGTTCTTC | TRBD1 | TRBJ2-1 | TRBV5-6 | - | 14
CASSLGASGIYEQYF | TGTGCCAGCAGCTTAGGGGCTAGCGGGATCTACGAGCAGTACTTC | TRBD2 | TRBJ2-7 | TRBV7-2 | - | 15
CASSATAYSNQPQHF | TGTGCCAGCAGCGCGACAGCATATAGCAATCAGCCCCAGCATTTT | - | TRBJ1-5 | TRBV27 | - | 15
CASSHTDNSPLHF | TGCGCCAGCAGCCACACAGATAATTCACCCCTCCACTTT | - | TRBJ1-6 | TRBV4-1 | - | 13
CASSTGQGNQPQHF | TGTGCCAGCAGTACGGGACAGGGTAATCAGCCCCAGCATTTT | TRBD1 | TRBJ1-5 | TRBV2 | - | 14
CASSAYTGNTEAFF | TGTGCCAGCAGCGCATATACAGGGAACACTGAAGCTTTCTTT | - | TRBJ1-1 | TRBV7-2 | - | 14
CASSLRAGGPDEQYF | TGTGCCAGCAGCTTACGGGCGGGAGGGCCGGACGAGCAGTACTTC | TRBD2 | TRBJ2-7 | TRBV13 | - | 15
CASSLASGGVYNEQFF | TGTGCCAGCAGCTTGGCCTCAGGAGGGGTCTACAATGAGCAGTTCTTC | - | TRBJ2-1 | TRBV5-4 | - | 16
CASSGGGVQETQYF | TGTGCCAGCAGTGGGGGCGGGGTACAAGAGACCCAGTACTTC | - | TRBJ2-5 | TRBV6-5 | - | 14
CASSTILAEEQFF | TGTGCCAGCAGTACAATTCTAGCGGAGGAGCAGTTCTTC | TRBD2 | TRBJ2-1 | TRBV2 | - | 13
CASSYLAGQERQFF | TGTGCCAGCAGTTATTTGGCGGGGCAGGAAAGGCAGTTCTTC | - | TRBJ2-1 | TRBV6-5 | once | 14
CASIDPYEQYF | TGTGCCAGCATCGACCCCTACGAGCAGTACTTC | - | TRBJ2-7 | TRBV6-1 | - | 11
CASSMTSGDNEQFF | TGTGCCAGTAGTATGACTAGCGGGGACAATGAGCAGTTCTTC | TRBD2 | TRBJ2-1 | TRBV19 | - | 14
CAISESVGAEEKLFF | TGTGCCATCAGTGAGTCCGTAGGGGCGGAGGAAAAACTGTTTTTT | - | TRBJ1-4 | TRBV10-3 | - | 15
CASSSATGRYEQYF | TGTGCCAGCAGTTCCGCAACAGGGAGATACGAGCAGTACTTC | - | TRBJ2-7 | TRBV6-6 | - | 14
CASSLEGIEQYF | TGCGCCAGCAGCTTGGAAGGGATCGAGCAGTACTTC | - | TRBJ2-7 | TRBV5-1 | - | 12
CASSQVGAPYEQYF | TGCGCCAGCAGCCAAGTAGGGGCGCCCTACGAGCAGTACTTC | - | TRBJ2-7 | TRBV4-1 | - | 14
CASSLAGIVEQFF | TGTGCCAGCAGCTTAGCAGGGATAGTTGAGCAGTTCTTC | - | TRBJ2-1 | TRBV7-9 | - | 13
CASSLSGQGRETQYF | TGTGCCAGCAGTTTATCGGGACAGGGAAGAGAGACCCAGTACTTC | TRBD1 | TRBJ2-5 | TRBV27 | - | 15
CASSTTEGRVSEQYF | TGTGCCAGCTCTACCACCGAGGGACGGGTGTCCGAGCAGTACTTC | - | TRBJ2-7 | TRBV7-9 | - | 15
CASSARQGTGDTDTQYF | TGTGCCAGCAGCGCCCGACAAGGGACAGGGGACACAGATACGCAGTATTTT | TRBD1 | TRBJ2-3 | TRBV13 | - | 17
CTSSPGQYNSPLHF | TGCACCAGCTCACCGGGACAGTATAATTCACCCCTCCACTTT | - | TRBJ1-6 | TRBV1 | - | 14
CASRDRGQEKLFF | TGCGCCAGCAGAGACAGGGGACAAGAAAAACTGTTTTTT | TRBD1 | TRBJ1-4 | TRBV10-2 | - | 13
CASSLEGTNEKLFF | TGTGCCAGCAGCTTAGAGGGAACTAATGAAAAACTGTTTTTT | - | TRBJ1-4 | TRBV13 | - | 14
CASSPGDYAGNTIYF | TGTGCCAGCAGCCCGGGGGATTACGCTGGAAACACCATATATTTT | - | TRBJ1-3 | TRBV27 | - | 15
CASSLIAGGPNEQFF | TGTGCCAGCAGTTTAATAGCGGGGGGGCCCAATGAGCAGTTCTTC | TRBD2 | TRBJ2-1 | TRBV28 | - | 15
CATSEHRGLKLYYEQYF | TGTGCCACCAGCGAACACAGGGGGCTGAAACTCTACTACGAGCAGTACTTC | TRBD1 | TRBJ2-7 | TRBV15 | - | 17
CASSSLAGTAYGYTF | TGCGCCAGCAGCTCCCTCGCCGGGACCGCCTATGGCTACACCTTC | - | TRBJ1-2 | TRBV4-1 | - | 15
CTSSQAQREDRSYNEQFF | TGCACCAGCAGCCAGGCTCAGCGGGAGGACCGATCCTACAATGAGCAGTTCTTC | - | TRBJ2-1 | TRBV1 | - | 18
CASSYSSGGLGEKLFF | TGTGCCAGCAGTTACTCCAGTGGGGGGCTAGGTGAAAAACTGTTTTTT | - | TRBJ1-4 | TRBV6-6 | - | 16
CASSLTGEHEQFF | TGTGCCAGCAGCTTGACAGGGGAGCATGAGCAGTTCTTC | TRBD1 | TRBJ2-1 | TRBV5-4 | - | 13
CASSQYTGGVGHEQYF | TGTGCCAGCAGCCAGTATACAGGGGGCGTTGGTCACGAGCAGTACTTC | TRBD1 | TRBJ2-7 | TRBV4-2 | - | 16
CASSLGLDGMNTEAFF | TGTGCCAGCAGCTTGGGCTTGGATGGGATGAACACTGAAGCTTTCTTT | - | TRBJ1-1 | TRBV5-8 | - | 16
CAWSPGQGAGEQYF | TGTGCCTGGAGCCCGGGACAGGGGGCAGGGGAGCAGTACTTC | TRBD1 | TRBJ2-7 | TRBV30 | - | 14
CASSLLRTGFEAFF | TGCGCCAGCAGCTTGTTGCGGACCGGGTTTGAAGCTTTCTTT | - | TRBJ1-1 | TRBV5-1 | - | 14
CASGYGLAGGNTGELFF | TGTGCTAGTGGTTACGGACTAGCGGGAGGAAACACCGGGGAGCTGTTTTTT | TRBD2 | TRBJ2-2 | TRBV12-5 | - | 17
CASSFLSMNTEAFF | TGTGCCAGCAGTTTTCTCAGCATGAACACTGAAGCTTTCTTT | - | TRBJ1-1 | TRBV28 | - | 14
CASSLLRGHGNTIYF | TGTGCCAGCAGCCTCTTGCGGGGGCATGGAAACACCATATATTTT | - | TRBJ1-3 | TRBV6-5 | - | 15
CASSSGQGVGEQYF | TGTGCCAGCAGCTCCGGACAGGGGGTGGGGGAGCAGTACTTC | TRBD1 | TRBJ2-7 | TRBV5-4 | - | 14
CASRSTDSYSNEQFF | TGTGCCAGCAGGTCGACAGACAGCTACAGCAATGAGCAGTTCTTC | - | TRBJ2-1 | TRBV7-9 | - | 15
CASSGTGRDEQYF | TGTGCCAGTAGTGGGACAGGGAGGGACGAGCAGTACTTC | TRBD1 | TRBJ2-7 | TRBV19 | - | 13
CASPSPSAGELFF | TGCGCCAGCCCGAGCCCAAGCGCCGGGGAGCTGTTTTTT | - | TRBJ2-2 | TRBV10-1 | - | 13
CASSSPGSGRVYNEQFF | TGTGCCAGCAGCTCCCCTGGTAGCGGGAGGGTCTACAATGAGCAGTTCTTC | TRBD2 | TRBJ2-1 | TRBV7-8 | - | 17
CASSEFLAGSTDTQYF | TGTGCCAGCAGTGAATTCCTAGCGGGTAGCACAGATACGCAGTATTTT | TRBD2 | TRBJ2-3 | TRBV25-1 | - | 16
CASSYLEGTNEQYF | TGTGCCAGCAGTTACCTCGAGGGGACAAACGAGCAGTACTTC | - | TRBJ2-7 | TRBV6-5 | - | 14
CASSPPGALYSPLHF | TGTGCCAGCAGCCCTCCCGGGGCTTTATACTCACCCCTCCACTTT | - | TRBJ1-6 | TRBV28 | - | 15